This T cell receptor beta chain was recorded in a study of blood T cell repertoires in COVID-19. Overall study context: PBMCs, B-cell-depleted T cells, or T cells provided the cDNA or gDNA that made up the material.

The CDR3 spans 15 residues. J gave up 4 bases and V 1 base, and 4 bases lay outside the gene matches. CDR1 SGHDT and CDR2 YYEEEE come from the germline V gene. Assay: immunoSEQ multiplex PCR; the TCRdb copy retains only in-frame clones and omits some. The sample includes around 390,000 clones, roughly 89% seen only once; the top ten take approximately 9.3%. This TCR was recovered from a woman aged 45-59 years who had recovered from COVID-19. This chain uses TRBV5-6 with TRBJ1-5; TRBD1 aligns across 8 bases. The specimen sequenced was PBMCs or T cells enriched from blood (not recorded which). The chain's CDR3 is CASSLTGGKNQPQHF. The CDR3 DNA reads as TGTGCCAGCAGCTTGACAGGGGGAAAAAATCAGCCCCAGCATTTT.